This T cell receptor beta chain came from a study of metastatic and nonmetastatic thyroid tumors. Study as a whole: Peripheral blood and tumor or nodule samples from malignant and benign thyroid patients were compared. Overall study results and limits: In blood and tumor, TCR beta diversity was reportedly significantly higher in malignant thyroid tumors than in benign nodules.

The CDR3 has 13 residues. CDR1 and CDR2 from the germline V gene are MNHNS and SASEGT. V was clipped by 6 bases and J by 0 bases, with 6 bases between them. No treatment of any kind had been given to any patient before thyroid surgery. This clone has a handful of counts. Its antigen is unknown. Under the authors' procedure: The authors used CDR3 differences across clinicopathological groups to build a distant-metastasis classifier for papillary thyroid cancer. TCRdb re-called the PCR reads via MiXCR. Here the V and J calls rest on TCRdb's processing, not on the authors' analysis. The profile shows about 56,000 clones, 30% of them singletons.

The sequenced material came from blood. The source of this sequence is a female donor with papillary thyroid cancer or a benign thyroid nodule (not recorded which). Some clones in this sample may be carry-over from other donors' samples. The rearrangement links TRBV6-1 to TRBJ1-5; D is unresolved. Here the CDR3 DNA reads TGTGCCAGCAGGGGAGCTAGCAATCAGCCCCAGCATTTT. It translates to CASRGASNQPQHF.